This TCR beta chain is from a study of CD8+ T cells in alopecia areata. Treatment reported: oral pan-JAK inhibitor, 5-10 mg twice daily. Following RNA extraction, reverse transcription yielded cDNA that acted as the sequencing template. Sequenced by immunoSEQ multiplex PCR; TCRdb stores in-frame clones only, minus some. The data hold around 300,000 clones, with over 45% observed a single time. From germline, CDR1 is LGHNT and CDR2 FRNRAP. The V gene end was trimmed by 3 bases and the J gene end by 4 bases; junction bases not matched to a gene: 5. The CDR3 totals 14 residues. This clone was seen only a few times.

This receptor was obtained from a human donor with alopecia areata. The V and J genes are TRBV12-5 and TRBJ1-2; 7 nucleotides agree with TRBD1. The sample in question was CD4+ T cells sorted from blood, obtained between weeks 51 and 52, from a patient treated with tofacitinib. In DNA, the CDR3 is TGTGCTAGTGGTTTCTCCCACAGGGGCTATGGCTACACCTTC. Residues: CASGFSHRGYGYTF.